This T cell receptor (beta chain) was retrieved from a study of shared clonotypes between healthy human individuals (dated by TCRdb to about 2020). Study-wide context: The cohort comprised a couple of women and a few men aged 18 to 49 years. Between about 0.85 and 9.5 billion PBMCs per donor were obtained by leukapheresis. To estimate repertoire size and how much clonotype sharing occurs between individuals, the study deeply sequenced the blood TCR repertoires of five healthy adults. For each donor, CD4 naive and CD4 memory were each given three plates, CD8 naive was given two plates, and CD8 memory was given one plate. To increase sequencing depth and limit assay-specific biases, different laboratories used diverse techniques to prepare libraries and sequence TCR repertoires. The study at large found these results: Naive subsets generally had larger estimated clonotype richness than memory subsets. Even with the large sequencing depth, rarefaction of the sorted-subset datasets indicated that sequencing was incomplete. Pairwise subsampling led to the expectation that sequencing depth would affect the degree of clonotype sharing among donors. Sampling was limited to blood, and TCR repertoires in tissue likely differ from TCR repertoires in blood. Because the study included a small number of donors, the genetic and exposure-history diversity represented was limited. When several donors were compared, the shared fraction of clonotypes was around 5% for naive CD4, around 3.5% for naive CD8, roughly 2.3% for memory CD4, and 0.35% to 0.5% for memory CD8. Compared with non-shared clonotypes, clonotypes shared by all four sorted-subset donors had higher generation probabilities.

Looking up the germline V gene (reference sequence) yields CDR1 GTSNPN and CDR2 SVGIG. CDR3 length: 18 amino acids, cysteine to phenylalanine. Here the CDR3 DNA is all that survives: 54 bases in frame from base 1. Trimming removed 3 bases from V and 7 bases from J; the gene matches leave 17 bases unexplained. Donors were healthy HIV-negative adults with no recently reported acute infections or vaccinations. Every donor was a Caucasian adult living in Nashville, Tennessee, USA. CD4+ T cells were enriched through magnetic negative selection, after which naive cells were positively selected on CD45RA and the remaining negative fraction served as the memory subset. After blood collection by leukapheresis, PBMCs were isolated using Ficoll-Histopaque density gradient centrifugation and then cryopreserved in the vapor phase of liquid nitrogen. Purity and quantity of every magnetically sorted T cell population were checked by analytical flow cytometry. Genomic DNA was isolated from each sorted fraction and quantified by UV absorbance on a Nanodrop 2000c.

In its sample, this clone was seen once. It has no known antigen specificity. Base-call qualities are not available, and no considerably larger clone is one nucleotide away. TCR CDR3 regions were amplified from genomic DNA by multiplex PCR using the deep immunoSEQ assay. Extracted genomic DNA from each cell subset was spread evenly across all wells of several immunoSEQ 96-well plates, with each plate serving as a replicate. For sorted subsets, about 0.2 ug genomic DNA, equal to about 30,000 T cell genomes, was loaded into each replicate PCR. Purified libraries were measured with a Qubit 3.0 fluorometer, size-checked on a Bioanalyzer 2100, and measured again with the KAPA Library Quantification kit. Every immunoSEQ 96-well plate was sequenced on a separate single-read 150-cycle Illumina NextSeq 550 flow cell. Per the authors' processing: Because only junctional sequences without quality scores were contained in the immunoSEQ output, filtering matching that applied to full-length reads could not be performed. To assign V/J genes and CDR3, sequences were annotated against IMGT germline references using PyIR, a Python wrapper for IgBLAST v1.9. Reads were filtered out if the reads had weak V/J assignments (E-value above 1e-6), no CDR3, stop codons, out-of-frame junctions, or ambiguous translated residues. V3J clonotypes were defined as sequences sharing the same inferred V gene, J gene, and CDR3 amino acid sequence. The percentage overlap between two repertoires was calculated by dividing the number of shared unique clonotypes by the size of the smaller repertoire. Richness of each repertoire was evaluated using RTK rarefaction, the Chao1 estimator, and Recon v2.1 estimates of unobserved clonotypes. OLGA was used to compute generation probabilities for all TCRbeta clonotypes that the gDNA method yielded from a handful of donors. TCRdb provides this immuneACCESS table in a form limited to in-frame rearrangements. Some clones are lacking; in checked studies, under half of them reflect an unresolved V gene, and why the rest are absent is not known. The V and J calls and clone size were taken over from that table, and D and trimming were inferred from the DNA. This sample holds 600,000 to 800,000 clones; just under 75% were observed only once. In total, the top ten clones hold approximately 1.7% of the sample.

The sequence was obtained from a woman aged 30 to 39 in good health. The sequenced sample was memory CD4+ T cells sorted from blood. Reading the label with the study, this specimen's cell subset or site is: CD45RA-negative fraction. The chain links TRBV30 with TRBJ1-4; TRBD1 fits 10 bases in the junction. The CDR3 protein sequence reads: CAWSTTGGGTARGEKLFF. Read as DNA, the sequence is TGTGCCTGGAGCACGACAGGGGGCGGAACGGCTAGAGGTGAAAAACTGTTTTTT.